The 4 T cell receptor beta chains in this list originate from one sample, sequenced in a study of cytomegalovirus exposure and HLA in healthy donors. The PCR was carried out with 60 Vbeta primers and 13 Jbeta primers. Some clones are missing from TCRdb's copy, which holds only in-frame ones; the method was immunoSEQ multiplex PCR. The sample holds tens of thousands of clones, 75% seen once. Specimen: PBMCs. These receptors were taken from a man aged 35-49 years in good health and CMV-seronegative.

DNA of the CDR3: TGTGCCAGCAACTCAAGGGACAGGGGGCGAGGGAGTTTGGTGGACACTGAAGCTTTCTTT. Its protein product is CASNSRDRGRGSLVDTEAFF. The chain uses TRBV7-8 and TRBJ1-1; 12 bases are a match to TRBD1. The V segment lost 7 bases and the J segment 3 bases; nucleotides outside the gene matches: 21. Germline assignment: CDR1 SGHVS and CDR2 FQNEAQ. This CDR3 is 20 amino acids long.

The CDR3 sequence: CASSYQTGYYGYTF. CDR3 nucleotides: TGTGCCAGCAGCTACCAGACAGGATACTATGGCTACACCTTC. The rearrangement joins TRBV7-9 to TRBJ1-2; TRBD1 might be the D (6 bases). V lost 4 bases and J 3 bases, leaving 12 bases between the germline ends. This CDR3 has 14 amino acids. Germline lookup yields CDR1 SEHNR and CDR2 FQNEAQ (reference sequence).

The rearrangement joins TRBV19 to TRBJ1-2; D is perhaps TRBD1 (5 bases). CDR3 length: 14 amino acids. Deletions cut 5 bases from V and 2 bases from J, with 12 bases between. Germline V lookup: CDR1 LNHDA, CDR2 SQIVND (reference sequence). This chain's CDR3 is CASSDRGTNYGYTF. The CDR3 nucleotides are TGTGCCAGTAGTGATCGGGGGACGAACTATGGCTACACCTTC.

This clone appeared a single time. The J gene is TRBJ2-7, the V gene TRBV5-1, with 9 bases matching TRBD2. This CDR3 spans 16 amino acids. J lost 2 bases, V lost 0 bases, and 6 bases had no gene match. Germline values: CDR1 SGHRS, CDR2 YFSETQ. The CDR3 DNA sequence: TGCGCCAGCAGCTTGGCTAAAGCGGGAGGCGCCTACGAGCAGTACTTC. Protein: CASSLAKAGGAYEQYF.